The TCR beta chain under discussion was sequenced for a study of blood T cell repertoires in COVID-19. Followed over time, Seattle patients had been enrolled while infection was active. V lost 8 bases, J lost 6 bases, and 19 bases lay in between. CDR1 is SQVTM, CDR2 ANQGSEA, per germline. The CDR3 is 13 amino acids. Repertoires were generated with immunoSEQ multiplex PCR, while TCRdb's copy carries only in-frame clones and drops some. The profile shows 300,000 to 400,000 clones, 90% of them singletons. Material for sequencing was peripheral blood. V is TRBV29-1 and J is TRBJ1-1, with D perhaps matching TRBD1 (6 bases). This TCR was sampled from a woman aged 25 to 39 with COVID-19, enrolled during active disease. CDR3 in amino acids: CSMEQGISPEAFF. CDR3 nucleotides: TGCAGCATGGAGCAGGGGATATCGCCTGAAGCTTTCTTT.